In its sample, the clone carrying this T cell receptor beta chain was seen many times. The antigen is unknown. Patients showing uncontrolled infection, other autoimmune disease, pregnancy or lactation were ineligible. V was pared by 6 bases and J by 0 bases, with 9 bases between. Per the germline V gene, CDR1 is MDHEN and CDR2 is SYDVKM. The CDR3 is 15 residues long. This sample was included in a study of T cells in Graves' hyperthyroidism and ophthalmopathy. Regarding the study as a whole: The model forecast ophthalmopathy, anticipating it by a median 6.5 months before onset.

It was RNA transcripts that yielded the amplified TCR beta CDR3 regions. The HTBI primer set served for first-round RT-PCR of the TCR CDR3. One entry per CDR3 protein, called by TCRdb with MiXCR from the multiplex PCR reads. Altogether roughly 530,000 distinct CDR3 sequences are present, about 15% being singletons, with the ten largest covering approximately 18%. The chain carries TRBV28 and TRBJ2-6; tentatively, D is TRBD1 (5 bases). This TCR was recovered from a woman between 18 and 29 years old with Graves' ophthalmopathy. Sequenced input: blood. The CDR3 DNA sequence: TGTGCCAGCAGCCTTACAGGCTCTGGGGCCAACGTCCTGACTTTC. As protein: CASSLTGSGANVLTF.